Listed below are T cell receptor beta chains from one sample, sequenced in a study of OX40 agonist ivuxolimab in advanced cancers. Only in-frame clones appear in the TCRdb table, and some are missing; sequencing was by immunoSEQ multiplex PCR. The sample contains over 75,000 clones, around 94% of which appear only once. Here the sequenced sample was CD4+ or CD8+ T cells sorted from blood, taken in a trial of the OX40 agonist ivuxolimab. All receptors come from an adult with an advanced solid tumor such as melanoma, head and neck, liver or kidney cancer. Both conserved end residues are part of each CDR3. A D gene is named only where the DNA matches it firmly. Not all rows give a size; the values are once, few, many and, for expanded clones, a class.

d_call: TRBD1; clone_size: -; v_call: TRBV27; j_call: TRBJ1-5; cdr3_nt: TGTGCCAGCAGTCCCGTCCAGGGGGGGATTCAGCCCCAGCATTTT; cdr3_aa: CASSPVQGGIQPQHF
d_call: -; clone_size: -; v_call: TRBV4-1; j_call: TRBJ1-6; cdr3_nt: TGCGCCAGCAGCCAAGATTGGCAGGGGAGTAATTCACCCCTCCACTTT; cdr3_aa: CASSQDWQGSNSPLHF
d_call: TRBD1; clone_size: -; v_call: TRBV7-9; j_call: TRBJ2-1; cdr3_nt: TGTGCCAGCAGCCCCAGACAGGGGCTCGAGGAGCAGTTCTTC; cdr3_aa: CASSPRQGLEEQFF
d_call: -; clone_size: -; v_call: TRBV12-5; j_call: TRBJ1-2; cdr3_nt: TGTGCTAGTGGTTTCATCGGAGGGGGTAACTATGGCTACACCTTC; cdr3_aa: CASGFIGGGNYGYTF
d_call: -; clone_size: -; v_call: TRBV12-5; j_call: TRBJ2-1; cdr3_nt: TGTGCTAGTGGCCCCGGAGTTGATGAGCAGTTCTTC; cdr3_aa: CASGPGVDEQFF
d_call: -; clone_size: -; v_call: TRBV9; j_call: TRBJ2-3; cdr3_nt: TGTGCCAGCAGCGTAGATGAAGGCGGAGTCCTCACAGATACGCAGTATTTT; cdr3_aa: CASSVDEGGVLTDTQYF
d_call: TRBD2; clone_size: -; v_call: TRBV2; j_call: TRBJ2-3; cdr3_nt: TGTGCCAGCAGTGATTGGGAGCGGGGGATAGATACGCAGTATTTT; cdr3_aa: CASSDWERGIDTQYF
d_call: -; clone_size: -; v_call: TRBV29-1; j_call: TRBJ1-2; cdr3_nt: TGCAGCGTGGGGCCCGAGGGCAGGGGTACTAACTATGGCTACACCTTC; cdr3_aa: CSVGPEGRGTNYGYTF
d_call: TRBD1; clone_size: -; v_call: TRBV30; j_call: TRBJ1-3; cdr3_nt: TGTGCCTGGACGACAGGGGCCGGAAACACCATATATTTT; cdr3_aa: CAWTTGAGNTIYF
d_call: TRBD2; clone_size: once; v_call: TRBV4-1; j_call: TRBJ2-7; cdr3_nt: TGCGCCAGCAGCCAAGATGGACTAGCGGGAGAGGACGAGCAGTACTTC; cdr3_aa: CASSQDGLAGEDEQYF
d_call: TRBD1; clone_size: -; v_call: TRBV6-5; j_call: TRBJ1-2; cdr3_nt: TGTGCCAGCAGTCCAGGGGGAGAGTATGGCTACACCTTC; cdr3_aa: CASSPGGEYGYTF
d_call: -; clone_size: -; v_call: TRBV28; j_call: TRBJ2-5; cdr3_nt: TGTGCCAGCAGCCAACAGGGATGGCGAGAGACCCAGTACTTC; cdr3_aa: CASSQQGWRETQYF
d_call: -; clone_size: -; v_call: TRBV6-1; j_call: TRBJ2-5; cdr3_nt: TGTGCCACCCCCCGGGATCGGGAGACCCAGTACTTC; cdr3_aa: CATPRDRETQYF
d_call: -; clone_size: -; v_call: TRBV7-8; j_call: TRBJ2-1; cdr3_nt: TGTGCCAGCAGCAGGGCAGGGAGCTCCTACAATGAGCAGTTCTTC; cdr3_aa: CASSRAGSSYNEQFF
d_call: TRBD2; clone_size: -; v_call: TRBV13; j_call: TRBJ2-1; cdr3_nt: TGTGCCAGCAGCTCTCTACTAGCGGGGGGTTACAATGAGCAGTTCTTC; cdr3_aa: CASSSLLAGGYNEQFF
d_call: -; clone_size: -; v_call: TRBV7-8; j_call: TRBJ2-5; cdr3_nt: TGTGCCAGCAGCTTGTTTGGCAGGGAAGAGACCCAGTACTTC; cdr3_aa: CASSLFGREETQYF
d_call: -; clone_size: few; v_call: TRBV6-1; j_call: TRBJ1-2; cdr3_nt: TGTGCCAGCATCAGAAAGGGGGGTAGCTATGGCTACACCTTC; cdr3_aa: CASIRKGGSYGYTF
d_call: -; clone_size: -; v_call: TRBV6-1; j_call: TRBJ2-5; cdr3_nt: TGTGCCAGCAGTGAAGTCCCGGCGACCAGACAAGAGACCCAGTACTTC; cdr3_aa: CASSEVPATRQETQYF
d_call: -; clone_size: -; v_call: TRBV28; j_call: TRBJ1-5; cdr3_nt: TGTGCCAGCAGTTTCGGGGCCCGGTATCAGCCCCAGCATTTT; cdr3_aa: CASSFGARYQPQHF
d_call: -; clone_size: -; v_call: TRBV5-5; j_call: TRBJ1-2; cdr3_nt: TGTGCCAGCAGCTTGGGACTCGTGAACTATGGCTACACCTTC; cdr3_aa: CASSLGLVNYGYTF
d_call: TRBD1; clone_size: -; v_call: TRBV5-6; j_call: TRBJ2-3; cdr3_nt: TGTGCCAGCAGCTGGGACAGGGGGGATACGCAGTATTTT; cdr3_aa: CASSWDRGDTQYF
d_call: -; clone_size: -; v_call: TRBV5-1; j_call: TRBJ2-1; cdr3_nt: TGCGCCAGCGGGGTGGATGGGGGGCTATACAATGAGCAGTTCTTC; cdr3_aa: CASGVDGGLYNEQFF
d_call: -; clone_size: -; v_call: TRBV10-3; j_call: TRBJ2-7; cdr3_nt: TGTGCCATCATATCTGAGGGGTCCTACGAGCAGTACTTC; cdr3_aa: CAIISEGSYEQYF
d_call: -; clone_size: -; v_call: TRBV6-5; j_call: TRBJ2-7; cdr3_nt: TGTGCCAGCAGTTTCGGTGCTTCCTACGAGCAGTACTTC; cdr3_aa: CASSFGASYEQYF
d_call: -; clone_size: -; v_call: TRBV9; j_call: TRBJ2-7; cdr3_nt: TGTGCCAGCAGCGCCAGGGAGCGGCGCTACGAGCAGTACTTC; cdr3_aa: CASSARERRYEQYF
d_call: -; clone_size: -; v_call: TRBV19; j_call: TRBJ2-1; cdr3_nt: TGTGCCAGTAGTAATGCTGGTATAGGGTGGACCTACAATGAGCAGTTCTTC; cdr3_aa: CASSNAGIGWTYNEQFF
d_call: -; clone_size: once; v_call: TRBV6-5; j_call: TRBJ2-1; cdr3_nt: TGTGCCAGCAGTTACTCATCCGCGGGTGAGCAGTTCTTC; cdr3_aa: CASSYSSAGEQFF
d_call: -; clone_size: -; v_call: TRBV7-8; j_call: TRBJ2-5; cdr3_nt: TGTGCCAGCAGCGCGACTTCCAGGGAGGAGACCCAGTACTTC; cdr3_aa: CASSATSREETQYF
d_call: TRBD2; clone_size: -; v_call: TRBV10-2; j_call: TRBJ2-7; cdr3_nt: TGCGCCAGCAGTGAGTGGGCTAGCGGGTGGCAGTACTTC; cdr3_aa: CASSEWASGWQYF
d_call: TRBD2; clone_size: few; v_call: TRBV27; j_call: TRBJ2-7; cdr3_nt: TGTGCCAGCAGTCCGGGACTAGCGGGGGTCTACGAGCAGTACTTC; cdr3_aa: CASSPGLAGVYEQYF
d_call: -; clone_size: -; v_call: TRBV19; j_call: TRBJ2-1; cdr3_nt: TGTGCCAGTAGTCCCGTTTCCTACAATGAGCAGTTCTTC; cdr3_aa: CASSPVSYNEQFF
d_call: -; clone_size: -; v_call: TRBV4-1; j_call: TRBJ2-7; cdr3_nt: TGCGCCAGCAGCCAAAGGACGGCTGGTCCCTACGAGCAGTACTTC; cdr3_aa: CASSQRTAGPYEQYF
d_call: TRBD1; clone_size: -; v_call: TRBV5-1; j_call: TRBJ1-2; cdr3_nt: TGCGCCAGCAGCTTCACAGGGGCGAGGGATGGCTACACCTTC; cdr3_aa: CASSFTGARDGYTF
d_call: -; clone_size: once; v_call: TRBV28; j_call: TRBJ1-6; cdr3_nt: TGTGCCAGCAGTTTAGGACTCTCGGGGTATAATTCACCCCTCCACTTT; cdr3_aa: CASSLGLSGYNSPLHF
d_call: -; clone_size: -; v_call: TRBV9; j_call: TRBJ2-3; cdr3_nt: TGTGCCAGCAGTCGAAGCACAGATACGCAGTATTTT; cdr3_aa: CASSRSTDTQYF
d_call: TRBD2; clone_size: once; v_call: TRBV28; j_call: TRBJ2-3; cdr3_nt: TGTGCCAGCCGGGGACTAGATACAGATACGCAGTATTTT; cdr3_aa: CASRGLDTDTQYF
d_call: -; clone_size: -; v_call: TRBV7-6; j_call: TRBJ1-1; cdr3_nt: TGTGCCAGCAGCTTAAATACGGGGCCCCTCACTGAAGCTTTCTTT; cdr3_aa: CASSLNTGPLTEAFF
d_call: -; clone_size: -; v_call: TRBV2; j_call: TRBJ1-5; cdr3_nt: TGTGCCAGCAGTCGGGTCTCTGGGATTTATAGCAATCAGCCCCAGCATTTT; cdr3_aa: CASSRVSGIYSNQPQHF
d_call: -; clone_size: -; v_call: TRBV30; j_call: TRBJ2-3; cdr3_nt: TGTGCCTGGAGTGGGGGTATAGGGATAGATACGCAGTATTTT; cdr3_aa: CAWSGGIGIDTQYF
d_call: -; clone_size: -; v_call: TRBV6-6; j_call: TRBJ1-4; cdr3_nt: TGTGCCAGCAACCCCGGTCAGGGAGTAGTTGAAAAACTGTTTTTT; cdr3_aa: CASNPGQGVVEKLFF
d_call: -; clone_size: -; v_call: TRBV6-1; j_call: TRBJ1-2; cdr3_nt: TGTGCCAGCAGTGGGTCCGTAAGGGGCGGTTTTGGTGACTATGGCTACACCTTC; cdr3_aa: CASSGSVRGGFGDYGYTF
d_call: -; clone_size: once; v_call: TRBV10-2; j_call: TRBJ2-7; cdr3_nt: TGCGCCAGCAGTGCAGAAACCCCAGGGCGAGCTTACGAGCAGTACTTC; cdr3_aa: CASSAETPGRAYEQYF
d_call: -; clone_size: -; v_call: TRBV20-1; j_call: TRBJ1-2; cdr3_nt: TGCAGTGCTCCCTTCTATGGCTACACCTTC; cdr3_aa: CSAPFYGYTF
d_call: -; clone_size: -; v_call: TRBV9; j_call: TRBJ2-1; cdr3_nt: TGTGCCAGCAGCGTAGAGGGGGTCTCCTACAATGAGCAGTTCTTC; cdr3_aa: CASSVEGVSYNEQFF
d_call: -; clone_size: few; v_call: TRBV27; j_call: TRBJ2-6; cdr3_nt: TGTGCCAGCAGTTTATTGGGGACCTCTGGGGCCAACGTCCTGACTTTC; cdr3_aa: CASSLLGTSGANVLTF
d_call: TRBD1; clone_size: few; v_call: TRBV6-5; j_call: TRBJ1-2; cdr3_nt: TGTGCCAGCAGCTTGACAGGGGGAAGTGGCTACACCTTC; cdr3_aa: CASSLTGGSGYTF
d_call: -; clone_size: -; v_call: TRBV27; j_call: TRBJ1-6; cdr3_nt: TGTGCCAGCAGTTCTACGACAGGACTGAATTCACCCCTCCACTTT; cdr3_aa: CASSSTTGLNSPLHF
d_call: -; clone_size: -; v_call: TRBV30; j_call: TRBJ2-3; cdr3_nt: TGTGCCTGGGGTCACACCCTCGGAGATACGCAGTATTTT; cdr3_aa: CAWGHTLGDTQYF
d_call: -; clone_size: -; v_call: TRBV5-4; j_call: TRBJ1-6; cdr3_nt: TGTGCCAGCAGCTTAGGGAGCGGGTCACCCCTCCACTTT; cdr3_aa: CASSLGSGSPLHF
d_call: TRBD2; clone_size: -; v_call: TRBV28; j_call: TRBJ2-7; cdr3_nt: TGTGCCAGCAGTACATCCGGGACTAAGAACGAGCAGTACTTC; cdr3_aa: CASSTSGTKNEQYF
d_call: -; clone_size: -; v_call: TRBV27; j_call: TRBJ2-7; cdr3_nt: TGTGCCAGCAGTGGCAACCGGGGGACCTACGAGCAGTACTTC; cdr3_aa: CASSGNRGTYEQYF
d_call: -; clone_size: -; v_call: TRBV19; j_call: TRBJ2-5; cdr3_nt: TGTGCCAGTAGTAGCGGTTTACGGGAGACCCAGTACTTC; cdr3_aa: CASSSGLRETQYF